These T cell receptor beta chains were read from a single sample in a study of control samples from healthy donors and cancer patients. TCRdb's table, derived via immunoSEQ multiplex PCR, lists solely in-frame clones and lacks some. Found here are some 96,000 clones, more than 85% of them singletons; the top ten hold 15% to 20%. Specimen: blood. These receptors were collected from a woman aged 45-60 years in good health. The CDR3 runs from the conserved cysteine through the conserved F or W. D genes are given only for firm matches. Rows give clone size only sometimes, using once, few, many, or a class for an expanded clone.

TRBD1 | TRBJ1-4 | TRBV6-2/TRBV6-3 | 19 | NA | CASSTRRTGERRNNEKLFF | TGTGCCAGCAGTACAAGAAGGACAGGGGAAAGGAGAAATAATGAAAAACTGTTTTTT
TRBD2 | TRBJ2-1 | TRBV3-1/TRBV3-2 | 15 | NA | CASSQPSGPSNEQFF | TGTGCCAGCAGCCAGCCTAGCGGGCCCTCCAATGAGCAGTTCTTC
NA | TRBJ2-3 | TRBV29-1 | 14 | NA | CSVVRGGGGDTQYF | TGCAGCGTGGTTAGGGGAGGAGGGGGAGATACGCAGTATTTT
NA | TRBJ2-2 | TRBV3-1/TRBV3-2 | 13 | NA | CASSELFSGELFF | TGTGCCAGCAGCGAACTTTTCTCCGGGGAGCTGTTTTTT
NA | TRBJ2-5 | TRBV7-7 | 16 | once | CASSQGPDTRLETQYF | TGTGCCAGCAGCCAGGGACCCGATACGAGGTTGGAGACCCAGTACTTC
NA | TRBJ1-2 | TRBV9 | 14 | few | CASSVVGQDGSYTF | TGTGCCAGCAGCGTAGTAGGGCAGGACGGTAGTTACACCTTC
NA | TRBJ2-1 | TRBV30 | 14 | NA | CAWSVGRVLNEQFF | TGTGCCTGGAGTGTTGGACGCGTCCTCAATGAGCAGTTCTTC
NA | TRBJ2-5 | TRBV5-8 | 15 | NA | CASSLGRQIQETQYF | TGTGCCAGCAGCCTGGGACGGCAGATCCAAGAGACCCAGTACTTC
NA | TRBJ1-5 | TRBV11-2 | 14 | once | CASSLVGGNQPQHF | TGTGCCAGCAGCTTAGTCGGCGGAAATCAGCCCCAGCATTTT
TRBD2 | TRBJ2-3 | TRBV18 | 19 | once | CASSPLRAGGRSSTDTQYF | TGTGCCAGCTCACCCTTACGAGCGGGGGGCCGTTCTAGCACAGATACGCAGTATTTT
NA | TRBJ1-6 | TRBV11-2 | 12 | NA | CASKDTSSPLHF | TGTGCCAGCAAGGACACGAGTTCACCCCTCCACTTT
NA | TRBJ2-3 | TRBV7-3 | 15 | once | CASSGTGSPTDTQYF | TGTGCCAGCAGCGGAACGGGAAGCCCCACAGATACGCAGTATTTT
NA | TRBJ2-5 | TRBV5-6 | 15 | NA | CASSPDRGLQETQYF | TGTGCCAGCAGCCCCGACCGAGGGCTTCAAGAGACCCAGTACTTC
NA | TRBJ1-2 | TRBV3-1/TRBV3-2 | 16 | NA | CASSQNRAATNYGYTF | TGTGCCAGCAGCCAAAACAGGGCTGCCACTAACTATGGCTACACCTTC